The clone carrying this T cell receptor (beta chain) was recorded many times. What it binds is not known. Other nucleotide sequences from this sample produce the same CDR3. It was from PBMCs that CD4+ and CD8+ T cells were sorted. The data originate from a study of CD8+ T cells in alopecia areata. Overall study results and limits: Clonality was higher in lesional than normal scalp, especially in alopecia totalis/universalis. Scalp sequencing also captures normal skin's resident alphabeta T cells.

Sequencing templates came from extracted RNA that was reverse transcribed into cDNA. Clones were sequenced by immunoSEQ multiplex PCR, and TCRdb holds only the in-frame ones, with some missing. The table records around 150,000 clones, 45% to 60% of them present only once. V shed 4 bases, J shed 2 bases, and the junction held 4 bases outside the gene matches. The CDR3 spans 14 residues. Germline V gene sequence: CDR1 MDHEN, CDR2 SYDVKM. The sequence was collected from a human donor in good health. V usage is TRBV28 and J usage is TRBJ2-7; 8 bases are shared with TRBD1. The sample taken for sequencing was CD4+ T cells sorted from blood. CDR3 in amino acids: CASSSGGSTYEQYF. DNA for the CDR3: TGTGCCAGCAGTTCAGGGGGCTCTACCTACGAGCAGTACTTC.